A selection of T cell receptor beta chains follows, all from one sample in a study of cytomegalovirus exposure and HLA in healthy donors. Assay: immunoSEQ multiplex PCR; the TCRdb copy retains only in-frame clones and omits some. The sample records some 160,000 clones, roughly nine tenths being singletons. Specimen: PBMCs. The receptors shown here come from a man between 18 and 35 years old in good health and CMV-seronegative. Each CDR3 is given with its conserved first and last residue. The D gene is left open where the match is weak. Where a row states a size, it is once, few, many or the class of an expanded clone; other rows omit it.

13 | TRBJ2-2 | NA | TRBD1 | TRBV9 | TGTGCCAGCAGCGTAGGCGACAGGGTAGGGCTGTTTTTT | CASSVGDRVGLFF
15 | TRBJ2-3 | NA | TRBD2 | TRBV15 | TGTGCCACCAGCAAGGGACTAGGCTTCACAGATACGCAGTATTTT | CATSKGLGFTDTQYF
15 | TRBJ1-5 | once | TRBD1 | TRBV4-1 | TGCGCCAGCAGCTTTCGGGACAGGGGGAATCAGCCCCAGCATTTT | CASSFRDRGNQPQHF
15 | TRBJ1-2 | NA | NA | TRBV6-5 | TGTGCCAGCAGTTACTCGGTAGCAGGGAACTATGGCTACACCTTC | CASSYSVAGNYGYTF
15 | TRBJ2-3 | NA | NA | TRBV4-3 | TGCGCCAGCAGCCAGGCCGGGACAAACACAGATACGCAGTATTTT | CASSQAGTNTDTQYF
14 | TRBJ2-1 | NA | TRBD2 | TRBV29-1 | TGCAGCCACCCGGGCGGGAGGTCCTACAATGAGCAGTTCTTC | CSHPGGRSYNEQFF
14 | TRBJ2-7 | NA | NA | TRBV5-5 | TGTGCCAGCAGCTTAACTCGGACTAACTACGAGCAGTACTTC | CASSLTRTNYEQYF
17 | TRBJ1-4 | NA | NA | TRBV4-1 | TGCGCCAGCAGCCAAGATGTAGGGGGGGTGGATAATGAAAAACTGTTTTTT | CASSQDVGGVDNEKLFF
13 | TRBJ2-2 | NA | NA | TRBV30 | TGTGCCTGGAGGGAGGGGAACACCGGGGAGCTGTTTTTT | CAWREGNTGELFF
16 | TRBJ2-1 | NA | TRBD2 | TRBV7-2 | TGTGCCAGCAGCGAGGCGGCGGGAGGGTCCTACAATGAGCAGTTCTTC | CASSEAAGGSYNEQFF
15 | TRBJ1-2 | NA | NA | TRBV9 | TGTGCCAGCAGCCTAGACACAGGGAATCGGTATGGCTACACCTTC | CASSLDTGNRYGYTF
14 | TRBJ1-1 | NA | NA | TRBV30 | TGTGCCTGGAGTCCAGGGTCCCGCGGCGCTGAAGCTTTCTTT | CAWSPGSRGAEAFF
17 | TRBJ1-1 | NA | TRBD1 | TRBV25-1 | TGTGCCAGCAGTATAGCAGACAGGGGAGTCATGAACACTGAAGCTTTCTTT | CASSIADRGVMNTEAFF
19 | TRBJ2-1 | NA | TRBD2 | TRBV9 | TGTGCCAGCAGCGTAGCCGGGACTAGCGGGAGGTGGGTCTACAATGAGCAGTTCTTC | CASSVAGTSGRWVYNEQFF
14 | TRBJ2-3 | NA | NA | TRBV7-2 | TGTGCCAGCAGCGCCTGGCCCAAAACAGATACGCAGTATTTT | CASSAWPKTDTQYF
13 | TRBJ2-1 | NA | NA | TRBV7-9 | TGTGCCAGCAGCTTGCCAGGAGGCCGTGAGCAGTTCTTC | CASSLPGGREQFF
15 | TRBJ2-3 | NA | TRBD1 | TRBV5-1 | TGCGCCAGCAGCTTGGAGGACAGGGTAGGAGATACGCAGTATTTT | CASSLEDRVGDTQYF
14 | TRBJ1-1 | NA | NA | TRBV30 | TGTGCCTGGAATATGGTTCTTGGAGGGGTGGAAGCTTTCTTT | CAWNMVLGGVEAFF
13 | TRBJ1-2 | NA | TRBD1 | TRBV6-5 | TGTGCCAGCCGCCTGGGACAGCAATATGGCTACACCTTC | CASRLGQQYGYTF
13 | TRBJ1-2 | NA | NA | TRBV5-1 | TGCGCCAGCAGCTTAGAAACAGTCTATGGCTACACCTTC | CASSLETVYGYTF
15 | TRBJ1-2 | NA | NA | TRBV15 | TGTGCCACCAGCAGGTCTACAGGGTTGAACTATGGCTACACCTTC | CATSRSTGLNYGYTF
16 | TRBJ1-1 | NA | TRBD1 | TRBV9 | TGTGCCAGCAGCATCAACACAGGGGCCCCAAACACTGAAGCTTTCTTT | CASSINTGAPNTEAFF
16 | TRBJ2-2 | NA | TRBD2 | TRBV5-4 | TGTGCCAGCAGCTCTGACGGACTAGCGGCCACCGGGGAGCTGTTTTTT | CASSSDGLAATGELFF
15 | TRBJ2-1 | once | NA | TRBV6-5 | TGTGCCAGCAGTTACGCGCGGGACTCCTACAATGAGCAGTTCTTC | CASSYARDSYNEQFF
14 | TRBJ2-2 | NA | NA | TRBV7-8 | TGTGCCAGCAGCTTAAAACTAGCAGCCGGGGAGCTGTTTTTT | CASSLKLAAGELFF
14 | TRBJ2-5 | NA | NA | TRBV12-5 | TGTGCTAGTGGTTTTTGGACAGCCCAAGAGACCCAGTACTTC | CASGFWTAQETQYF
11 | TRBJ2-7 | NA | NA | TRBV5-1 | TGCGCCAGCAGCTTGGGGGCCGAGCAGTACTTC | CASSLGAEQYF
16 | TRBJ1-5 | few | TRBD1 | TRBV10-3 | TGTGCCACCTCATCAGAGGGGACAGGGAGCGGTCAGCCCCAGCATTTT | CATSSEGTGSGQPQHF
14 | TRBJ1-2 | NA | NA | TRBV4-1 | TGCGCCAGCAGCCAAGTGGCGGGGGGCTATGGCTACACCTTC | CASSQVAGGYGYTF
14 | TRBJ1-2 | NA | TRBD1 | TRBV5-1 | TGCGCCAGCAGCTCCGGACAGGGGTGGTATGGCTACACCTTC | CASSSGQGWYGYTF
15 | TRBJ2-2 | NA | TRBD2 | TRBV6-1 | TGTGCCAGCACCCTTGCGGGAGCGGGGGGTGAGGAGCTGTTTTTT | CASTLAGAGGEELFF
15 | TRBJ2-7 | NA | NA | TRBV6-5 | TGTGCCAGCAGTTACTCGATGGACAGCGCCTACGAGCAGTACTTC | CASSYSMDSAYEQYF
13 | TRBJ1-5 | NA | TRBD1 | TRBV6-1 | TGTGCCAGCAATGACAGGGTAGATCAGCCCCAGCATTTT | CASNDRVDQPQHF
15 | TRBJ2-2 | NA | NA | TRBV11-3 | TGTGCCAGCAGCTCCGGACAGCCTAACACCGGGGAGCTGTTTTTT | CASSSGQPNTGELFF
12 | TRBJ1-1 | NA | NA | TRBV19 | TGTGCCAGCCGGGGGGCGGGCACTGAAGCTTTCTTT | CASRGAGTEAFF
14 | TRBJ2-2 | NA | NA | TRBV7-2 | TGTGCCAGCAGCCGCCAGGGGGGCACCGGGGAGCTGTTTTTT | CASSRQGGTGELFF
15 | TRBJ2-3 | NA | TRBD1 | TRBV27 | TGTGCCAGCAGTTTATCGAGGGGGCCGCCAGATACGCAGTATTTT | CASSLSRGPPDTQYF